This TCR beta chain is from a study of shared clonotypes between healthy human individuals. Overall study findings and caveats: Depth of sequencing was expected to influence donor clonotype sharing.

For this clone: What it recognizes is unknown.

The assay used deep level. Assay used: immunoSEQ multiplex PCR; TCRdb lists only in-frame clones, some missing. This sample has fewer than 650,000 clones; around 80% occur once, and the top ten carry 10% to 15%. Germline V CDR1 and CDR2: SGHTA, FQGTGA. The J segment lost 4 bases and the V segment lost 4 bases, leaving 9 bases of the junction unmatched. The CDR3 sequence is 17 residues long. This sequence joins TRBV7-3 and TRBJ2-2, with 10 bases that match TRBD2. The receptor comes from a woman aged 40 to 49 in good health. Some clones in this sample may be carry-over from other donors' samples. Sequencing input: PBMCs. The CDR3 nucleotides are TGTGCCAGCAGCTCGAGCGGACTAGCGGCAATCACCGGGGAGCTGTTTTTT. This sequence encodes CASSSSGLAAITGELFF.